The next 28 T cell receptor beta chains were all read from a single sample in a study of cytomegalovirus exposure and HLA in healthy donors. In the PCR, 60 Vbeta and 13 Jbeta primers were used. Profiling relied on immunoSEQ multiplex PCR, and the TCRdb table lists in-frame clones only, not all of them. The table has around 99,000 clones, about 80% seen once; the top ten hold around 7.7%. The source material was PBMCs. Receptor source: a woman aged 50 to 60 in good health and CMV-seropositive.

This clone occurred a few times. The rearrangement uses TRBV6-5 and TRBJ1-1, with D possibly matching TRBD1 (6 bases). CDR3 length: 13 residues. Germline CDR1 and CDR2: MNHEY and SVGAGI. With 6 bases removed from V and 1 base from J, the gap between germline ends came to 9 bases. CDR3 bases: TGTGCCAGCAGCAGGGGCGCGAACACTGAAGCTTTCTTT. Its translation: CASSRGANTEAFF.

CDR3 DNA: TGTGCCAGCAATAACTACAATGAGCAGTTCTTC. As protein: CASNNYNEQFF. The rearrangement uses TRBV2 and TRBJ2-1; D gene ambiguous. The CDR3 runs to 11 residues. Germline assignment: CDR1 SNHLY and CDR2 FYNNEI. Trimming left V 7 bases short and J 3 bases short, with 4 bases between.

V and J are TRBV7-2 and TRBJ2-2, with D maybe TRBD1 (5 bases). Trimming took off 1 base at V and 4 bases at J, with 10 bases between the two ends. This CDR3 spans 15 amino acids. Germline CDR1 is SGHTA and CDR2 is FQGNSA. The CDR3 nucleotides read TGTGCCAGCAGCTTAGGAACAGGATTCACCGGGGAGCTGTTTTTT. Translating gives CASSLGTGFTGELFF.

The chain has TRBV7-8 and TRBJ2-7; 7 bases are shared with TRBD2. CDR1 and CDR2 (germline): SGHVS, FQNEAQ. Germline trimming cut 2 bases from V and 0 bases from J; bases unmatched to any gene: 4. The CDR3 totals 15 residues. CDR3 protein: CASSLRVAGSYEQYF. CDR3 DNA: TGTGCCAGCAGCTTAAGGGTAGCGGGCTCCTACGAGCAGTACTTC. The full variable domain, with the rest looked up from reference TRBV7-8 and TRBJ2-7, is GAGVSQSPRYKVAKRGQDVALRCDPISGHVSLFWYQQALGQGPEFLTYFQNEAQLDKSGLPSDRFFAERPEGSVSTLKIQRTQQEDSAVYLCASSLRVAGSYEQYFGPGTRLTVT.

This clone came up once. The chain is built from TRBV6-1 and TRBJ1-5, with D tentatively TRBD1 (6 bases). Trimming cost V 4 bases and J 0 bases, with 13 bases left between them. The CDR3 contains 16 residues. Germline lookup yields CDR1 MNHNS and CDR2 SASEGT. The CDR3, as DNA: TGTGCCAGCAGTGCCGGGACACTAGATAGCAATCAGCCCCAGCATTTT. It yields the protein CASSAGTLDSNQPQHF.

The genes are TRBV4-3 and TRBJ2-3, with 10 nucleotides matching TRBD2. The trim removed 4 bases at V and 2 bases at J, leaving 9 bases unmatched. The CDR3 is 17 amino acids. The V gene's germline CDR1 is LGHNA and CDR2 YSLEER. CDR3 bases: TGCGCCAGCAGCCCAAGATGGACTAGCGGATTCACAGATACGCAGTATTTT. Its translation is CASSPRWTSGFTDTQYF.

This clone was observed a single time. The CDR3, as DNA: TGTGCCAGCAGCCCCTTACTAGCCAATGAGCAGTTCTTC. Translation gives CASSPLLANEQFF. The chain links TRBV7-3 to TRBJ2-1, with D perhaps TRBD2 (6 bases). V gave up 5 bases and J gave up 6 bases, with 11 bases separating them. CDR3 length equals 13 residues. The germline V gene has CDR1 SGHTA and CDR2 FQGTGA.

This rearrangement joins TRBV10-3 to TRBJ2-1; 8 bases match TRBD2. This CDR3 region has 13 residues. Germline CDR1 reads ENHRY; CDR2 reads SYGVKD. Germline trimming cut 7 bases from V and 6 bases from J; bases unmatched to any gene: 5. The CDR3 loop reads CAIMGTSANEQFF. As DNA, the CDR3 is TGTGCCATCATGGGGACTAGTGCCAATGAGCAGTTCTTC.

This clone was detected only a few times. This chain uses TRBV27 with TRBJ2-7; TRBD1 agrees at 7 bases. CDR1 and CDR2 (germline): MNHEY, SMNVEV (reference sequence). Trimming removed 5 bases from V and 3 bases from J; junction bases left unmatched: 7. The CDR3 runs to 14 residues. The CDR3 DNA reads as TGTGCCAGCAGTGACACAGGGGCGGGCTACGAGCAGTACTTC. Amino acid sequence: CASSDTGAGYEQYF.

The J gene is TRBJ2-5, the V gene TRBV9; possibly TRBD2 for D (6 bases). The tail of the sequence fits TRBJ2-7 better, so the J call may be wrong. Germline CDR1 reads SGDLS; CDR2 reads YYNGEE. This CDR3 comprises 15 residues. The DNA of the CDR3 is TGTGCCAGCAGCGTAGAGACGGGAGTCGGCTACGAGCAGTACTTC. It specifies CASSVETGVGYEQYF.

CDR3 amino acids: CASSPTRGSTDTQYF. As DNA, the CDR3 is TGTGCCAGCAGCCCTACGCGGGGAAGCACAGATACGCAGTATTTT. This chain connects TRBV6-6 to TRBJ2-3, with a possible D match to TRBD2 (6 bases). V lost 6 bases and J lost 0, with 13 bases in between. Germline CDR1 is MNHNY and CDR2 is SVGAGI (reference sequence). The CDR3 spans 15 residues.

This clone was seen more than once but under ten times. This sequence joins TRBV2 and TRBJ1-2, with 7 nucleotides matching TRBD1. Trimming took 7 bases from V and 0 from J; bases not matched to a gene: 5. CDR3 length: 14 amino acids. Looked up from germline, CDR1 is SNHLY and CDR2 is FYNNEI. CDR3 coding DNA: TGTGCCAGCACCGAGACAGGGCCTAACTATGGCTACACCTTC. This codes for CASTETGPNYGYTF.

V gene TRBV7-6 combines with J gene TRBJ1-5; possibly TRBD1 for D (6 bases). Trimming shortened V by 6 bases and J by 7 bases, and 13 bases separated the two germline ends. This CDR3 comprises 13 residues. The germline V gene encodes CDR1 SGHVS and CDR2 FNYEAQ. Written as DNA, the CDR3 is TGTGCCAGCAGTCGGACAGTTAACCAGCCCCAGCATTTT. Its translation is CASSRTVNQPQHF.

The chain employs TRBV5-4 and TRBJ1-2; D ambiguous. This CDR3 comprises 13 residues. Germline V gene lookup returns CDR1 SGHNT and CDR2 YYREEE (reference sequence). V shed 8 bases and J shed 3 bases, with 14 bases lying between them. CDR3 amino acids: CASSTARDYGYTF. CDR3 DNA: TGTGCCAGTTCGACTGCACGTGACTATGGCTACACCTTC.

V usage is TRBV4-2 and J usage is TRBJ2-3; maybe TRBD2 (6 bases). There are 14 residues in the CDR3. Trimming took off 2 bases at V and 5 bases at J, with 11 bases between the two ends. The germline V gene encodes CDR1 LGHNA and CDR2 YNFKEQ. This chain's CDR3 is CASSQRRVGDTQYF. The CDR3 nucleotides are TGTGCCAGCAGCCAAAGGAGGGTGGGAGATACGCAGTATTTT.

The chain recombines TRBV13 with TRBJ2-3; 7 bases are shared with TRBD1. CDR3 length: 15 amino acids. The V gene's germline CDR1 is PRHDT and CDR2 FYEKMQ (reference sequence). V trimming: 3 bases; J trimming: 2 bases; junction bases outside the gene matches: 5. The CDR3 here is CASSFYRGPTDTQYF. The CDR3 nucleotides are TGTGCCAGCAGCTTCTACAGGGGTCCCACAGATACGCAGTATTTT.

The V gene is TRBV19, the J gene TRBJ1-3; tentative D call: TRBD1 (6 bases). The V end lost 5 bases, the J end lost 0 bases, and 11 bases lay between the germline ends. This CDR3 spans 15 amino acids. CDR1 and CDR2 from the germline V gene are LNHDA and SQIVND (reference sequence). The CDR3 reads CASSLGQSSGNTIYF. The CDR3 DNA reads as TGTGCCAGTAGTCTCGGACAGAGCTCTGGAAACACCATATATTTT. Variable domain in full (rest from reference TRBV19 and TRBJ1-3): DGGITQSPKYLFRKEGQNVTLSCEQNLNHDAMYWYRQDPGQGLRLIYYSQIVNDFQKGDIAEGYSVSREKKESFPLTVTSAQKNPTAFYLCASSLGQSSGNTIYFGEGSWLTVV.

In its sample, this clone was seen a few times. CDR3 residues: CSVESRNEQFF. CDR3 nucleotide sequence: TGCAGCGTTGAGAGTCGAAATGAGCAGTTCTTC. The chain recombines TRBV29-1 with TRBJ2-1, with D unresolved. V lost 3 bases and J 7 bases, leaving 7 bases between the germline ends. Germline V gene lookup returns CDR1 SQVTM and CDR2 ANQGSEA. The CDR3 loop spans 11 amino acids.

The chain couples TRBV7-2 to TRBJ2-7; possibly TRBD1 for D (6 bases). The CDR3 covers 14 residues. Germline lookup yields CDR1 SGHTA and CDR2 FQGNSA. The V gene lost 1 base and the J gene lost 1 base, with 8 bases spanning the gap. The CDR3 is CASSLGQASYEQYF. CDR3 coding DNA: TGTGCCAGCAGCTTAGGACAGGCTTCCTACGAGCAGTACTTC.

The rearrangement joins TRBV9 to TRBJ2-3; tentative D call: TRBD2 (6 bases). Per germline, CDR1 SGDLS and CDR2 YYNGEE. The V and J ends lost 2 bases and 0 bases respectively, with 7 bases between them. This CDR3 is 14 amino acids long. For the CDR3, the DNA is TGTGCCAGCAGCGTGCGGGGCAGCACAGATACGCAGTATTTT. This translates into CASSVRGSTDTQYF.

A note on this clone: One end of the junction is discordant with germline, which a read error may explain. V and J are TRBV6-6 and TRBJ2-1, with D maybe TRBD2 (7 bases). Germline lookup yields CDR1 MNHNY and CDR2 SVGAGI (reference sequence). This CDR3 has 16 residues. The DNA of the CDR3 is TGTGCCAGCAATTACGGGTGGGGGGGCATGAATGGTGAGCAGTTCTTC. Its protein product is CASNYGWGGMNGEQFF.

The gene calls are TRBV9 and TRBJ1-2; weak D call: TRBD1 (5 bases). This CDR3 has 13 residues. V lost 3 bases, J lost 8 bases, and 14 bases lay in between. Germline CDR1 and CDR2: SGDLS and YYNGEE. This chain's CDR3 is CASSGGYRTGYTF. CDR3 DNA: TGTGCCAGCAGCGGGGGTTACAGGACCGGCTACACCTTC.

V and J are TRBV10-1 and TRBJ2-3; D perhaps matches TRBD1 (6 bases). The CDR3 length is 16 residues. Looked up from germline, CDR1 is WNHNN and CDR2 is SYGVQD (reference sequence). V shed 4 bases and J shed 0 bases, with 14 bases lying between them. This CDR3 is CASSVNKGDSTDTQYF. CDR3 DNA sequence: TGCGCCAGCAGTGTAAACAAGGGGGACAGCACAGATACGCAGTATTTT.

The V and J genes are TRBV9 and TRBJ1-3, with D unclear. CDR1 is SGDLS, CDR2 YYNGEE, per germline. The CDR3 loop spans 14 amino acids. Trimming removed 0 bases at V and 0 bases at J, with 4 bases between. The CDR3 loop reads CASSVDNSGNTIYF. CDR3 nucleotide sequence: TGTGCCAGCAGCGTAGACAACTCTGGAAACACCATATATTTT. The whole variable domain, remainder taken from reference TRBV9 and TRBJ1-3, is DSGVTQTPKHLITATGQRVTLRCSPRSGDLSVYWYQQSLDQGLQFLIQYYNGEERAKGNILERFSAQQFPDLHSELNLSSLELGDSALYFCASSVDNSGNTIYFGEGSWLTVV.

The chain is built from TRBV2 and TRBJ2-5, with D perhaps TRBD2 (5 bases). The CDR3 runs 15 residues. The V gene's germline CDR1 is SNHLY and CDR2 FYNNEI. V shed 8 bases and J shed 7 bases, with 23 bases lying between them. The CDR3 DNA is TGTGCCAGCCATGTCGCAGCGGACCCCCGGGGGACCCAGTACTTC. Its protein is CASHVAADPRGTQYF. Drawing the rest from reference TRBV2 and TRBJ2-5, the complete variable domain is EPEVTQTPSHQVTQMGQEVILRCVPISNHLYFYWYRQILGQKVEFLVSFYNNEISEKSEIFDDQFSVERPDGSNFTLKIRSTKLEDSAMYFCASHVAADPRGTQYFGPGTRLLVL.

The gene calls are TRBV6-4 and TRBJ2-7; D is unclear. Trimming pared 6 bases from V and 2 bases from J, leaving 8 bases between. The V gene's germline CDR1 is MRHNA and CDR2 SNTAGT. The CDR3 covers 12 residues. As DNA, the CDR3 is TGTGCCAGCAGCCGACTCACCTACGAGCAGTACTTC. It codes for CASSRLTYEQYF.

V and J are TRBV9 and TRBJ2-5, with TRBD2 matching 10 bases. V lost 3 bases to trimming and J lost 7 bases; unmatched junction nucleotides: 3. The CDR3 totals 13 residues. Looked up from germline, CDR1 is SGDLS and CDR2 is YYNGEE. CDR3 residues: CASSGTSGGTQYF. In DNA form, the CDR3 reads TGTGCCAGCAGCGGGACTAGCGGAGGGACCCAGTACTTC.

The V gene is TRBV7-3, the J gene TRBJ2-1; 10 bases align to TRBD2. The CDR3 is made up of 14 amino acids. Losses at the gene ends were 6 bases for V and 5 bases for J; bases not matched to a gene: 4. The germline V gene has CDR1 SGHTA and CDR2 FQGTGA. CDR3 sequence (DNA): TGTGCCAGCAGTCCTAGCGGGGGAAACAATGAGCAGTTCTTC. Amino acid sequence: CASSPSGGNNEQFF.